This T cell receptor beta chain was found in a study of blood T cell repertoires in COVID-19. Germline V gene sequence: CDR1 LNHDA, CDR2 SQIVND (reference sequence). V was pared by 6 bases and J by 4 bases, with 5 bases of the junction left unmatched. CDR3 length: 13 residues. Original processing notes: Estimation of nucleated cell counts was performed using reference gene primer amplification. Generated by immunoSEQ multiplex PCR, the TCRdb table keeps only in-frame clones and is missing some. The V and J calls and the clone size are those of that table, but D and trimming were determined from the DNA. The sample yields some 120,000 clones, roughly 90% seen once.

The TCR was taken from a human donor with acute or convalescent COVID-19. The donor label of this sample is uncertain. The genes are TRBV19 and TRBJ2-7, with 8 bases that match TRBD1. Sequencing was carried out using peripheral blood. The CDR3 spells CASSKTGVYEQYF. CDR3 nucleotides: TGTGCCAGTAGCAAGACAGGGGTATACGAGCAGTACTTC.